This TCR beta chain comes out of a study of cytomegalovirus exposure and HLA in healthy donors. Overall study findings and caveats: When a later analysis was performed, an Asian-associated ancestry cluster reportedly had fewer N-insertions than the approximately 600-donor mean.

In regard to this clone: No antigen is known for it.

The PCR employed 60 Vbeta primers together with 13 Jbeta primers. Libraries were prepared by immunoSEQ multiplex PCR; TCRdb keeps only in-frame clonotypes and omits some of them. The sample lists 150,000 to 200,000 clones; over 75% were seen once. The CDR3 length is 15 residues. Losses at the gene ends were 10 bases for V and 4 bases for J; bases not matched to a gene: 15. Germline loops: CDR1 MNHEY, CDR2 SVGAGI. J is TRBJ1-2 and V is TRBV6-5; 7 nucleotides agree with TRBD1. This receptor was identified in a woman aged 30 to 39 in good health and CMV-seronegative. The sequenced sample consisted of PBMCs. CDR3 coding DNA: TGTGCCACCTATTCCCATGTGGACAGGAGCTATGGCTACACCTTC. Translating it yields CATYSHVDRSYGYTF.